This T cell receptor (beta chain) originates from a study of siplizumab effects on memory and regulatory T cells. In this sample, this clone turned up once. Its antigen remains unidentified. Study conclusions and caveats: Roughly 75-95% of proliferating CD4+ or CD8+ clones lacked a naive or memory phenotype that could be assigned. The apparent diversity of naive T cells exceeded that of memory cells, and naive T cells seemed to make a major contribution to the alloresponse. Alloreactive CD4+ clones that could be mapped were on average about 64% Treg-derived with siplizumab, against about 25% in controls. Tregs that proliferated in siplizumab cultures did not have their suppressive function confirmed.

The protocol was immunoSEQ multiplex PCR, while the TCRdb copy is restricted to in-frame clones and leaves out a portion. Altogether around 95,000 clones are present, more than 85% being singletons, with the ten largest covering roughly 0.15%. This receptor was taken from a human donor in good health. Material for sequencing was CD4+ T cells sorted from blood.

CDR3 in amino acids: CASSDGGGRDTQYF. The CDR3 DNA reads as TGTGCCAGCAGTGACGGGGGCGGGCGAGATACGCAGTATTTT. J is TRBJ2-3 and V is TRBV6-1; perhaps D is TRBD1 or TRBD2 (6 bases each). Per the germline V gene, CDR1 is MNHNS and CDR2 is SASEGT. This CDR3 comprises 14 residues. Trimming shortened V by 3 bases and J by 5 bases, and 12 bases separated the two germline ends.